This T cell receptor beta chain is drawn from a study of control samples from healthy donors and cancer patients. The protocol was immunoSEQ multiplex PCR, while the TCRdb copy is restricted to in-frame clones and leaves out a portion. The table has around 110,000 clones, 70% to 90% seen once; the top ten hold 2.3%. Losses at the gene ends were 4 bases for V and 4 bases for J; bases not matched to a gene: 4. The CDR3 spans 14 residues. Germline V gene data show CDR1 as MGHDK and CDR2 as SYGVNS. This chain connects TRBV25-1 to TRBJ1-2; TRBD1 aligns across 9 bases. This TCR came from a woman in her seventies in good health. Sequencing was done on a sample of blood. CDR3 DNA: TGTGCCAGCAGTGCACAGGGGGCGTTCTATGGCTACACCTTC. Its translation: CASSAQGAFYGYTF.